This T cell receptor (beta chain) was sequenced for a study of Ad26.COV2.S vaccination and SARS-CoV-2 variants. Study findings and constraints: Researchers cautioned that TCR breadth and depth analyses may have underestimated total T cell responses. Vaccinated and placebo-treated recipients had similar non-spike TCR breadth.

Clones were read by immunoSEQ multiplex PCR, and TCRdb kept only the in-frame ones, dropping some. The sample lists about 350,000 clones, around nine tenths seen once, with roughly 10% in the top ten. Germline V lookup: CDR1 SNHLY, CDR2 FYNNEI. Trimming took 5 bases from V and 4 from J; bases not matched to a gene: 4. This CDR3 has 15 amino acids. Treatment defined: some 20 received Ad26.COV2.S at low or high dose, single or two shots; roughly five received placebo; per-sample allocation not given. Samples were taken on day 63 after the first vaccine or placebo injection. This person who donated was an adult of 18-55 years in Boston. For this clone: The antigen remains unidentified.

Sample: peripheral blood, taken in a trial of Ad26.COV2.S vaccine versus placebo. This chain uses TRBV2 with TRBJ2-7; TRBD2 matches at 14 bases. The origin of this receptor is a person between 18 and 65 years old who received the Ad26.COV2.S COVID-19 vaccine or a placebo. CDR3 sequence reads: CASSRLAGGDYEQYF. The CDR3 region has the DNA TGTGCCAGCAGTCGACTAGCGGGGGGGGATTACGAGCAGTACTTC.